The entry that follows covers one T cell receptor (beta chain) sequence. Its antigen is still unknown. No base quality values were provided; no much bigger clone lies one nucleotide off. To identify antigen-specific CD4+ T cell clonotypes by their expansion, the ViraFEST assay first stimulated PBMC with viral peptide pools and then applied TCR sequencing. After around ten days of culture, CD4+ T cells were isolated with the EasySep CD4+ T cell isolation kit. Healthy vaccine recipients had no prior SARS-CoV-2 infection, confirmed by negative nucleocapsid antibodies before and after vaccination. A few million PBMC per well were cultured with approximately 10 ug/ml peptides in IMDM containing approximately 4.7% human AB serum, 10 IU/ml IL-2 and gentamicin. On days 3 and 7, half of the culture medium was replaced with fresh IL-2-containing medium. Unless noted otherwise, every peptide stimulation condition was cultured in triplicate wells. PBMC were separated from whole blood using Ficoll-Paque Plus gradient centrifugation and were then either cryopreserved at -140C or used fresh. The overlapping peptide pools covered the spike proteins of SARS-CoV-2 as well as those of the common cold coronaviruses HCoV-NL63, HCoV-OC43 and HCoV-229E. The QIAamp micro DNA kit was used to extract genomic DNA from the cultured CD4+ T cells.

Library method: the immunoSEQ multiplex PCR assay. DNA from the cultured and isolated CD4+ T cells underwent TCR beta CDR3 sequencing. In the original analysis: The analysis removed non-productive TCR sequences, trimmed reads to the CDR3 region, and retained only CDR3s that were 7 or more amino acids long. Antigen-specific clonotypes were identified with the MANAFEST web app by comparing expansion in peptide wells against reference cultures. To count as positive, a clone had to show expansion at FDR<0.05 compared with the reference and with all other wells, an odds ratio above 5, and a frequency above 0.1% in two replicate wells. Cross-reactive clonotypes were defined as significantly expanded in SARS-CoV-2 spike wells and in at least one common cold coronavirus spike condition. Levenshtein distance calculated with the stringdist R package was used to assess CDR3 similarity, and unrooted trees were constructed with ape in R 3.6.1. TCRdb limited this immuneACCESS table to in-frame rearrangements with V and J called. A share of clones is missing; checked studies link under half to unresolved V genes, and the rest is unexplained. V, J and clone size derive from that table, while D and trimming were established from the DNA sequence. The sample profile shows 50,000 to 75,000 clones; around 81% of them were found once. About 2.4% of the sample goes to the ten largest clones.

The source of the sample is a study of vaccination effects on CD4 cells after COVID-19 (dated by TCRdb to the early 2020s). Describing the broader study: Two doses of either the BNT162b2 or the mRNA-1273 mRNA SARS-CoV-2 vaccine were administered to participants. Altogether, some 10 COVID-19 convalescent patients and several SARS-CoV-2-naive healthy vaccine recipients made up the full study. SARS-CoV-2 spike-specific CD4+ TCR repertoires were compared before and after mRNA vaccination in COVID-19 convalescent patients and in infection-naive vaccine recipients. Cultures from other donors in the study were sequenced using the Oncomine TCR Beta short-read assay on an Illumina iSeq 100.

The investigation overall reported the following: Both infection-induced and vaccine-induced clones contracted markedly at late post-vaccination timepoints, which is consistent with waning T cell responses. Only a small number of convalescent patients were included, and no early post-infection timepoints were available, which limited the study. In healthy vaccine recipients, vaccine-induced clones were almost all SARS-CoV-2 mono-reactive, with only 1 of 255 being cross-reactive with common cold coronaviruses.

Per the germline V gene (reference sequence), SEHNR is the CDR1 and FQNEAQ is the CDR2. The CDR3 numbers 19 residues from cysteine through phenylalanine. Only CDR3 DNA is held: 57 bases, read in frame from base 1. The germline V end is reduced by 2 bases and the J end by 0 bases; junction bases left unmatched: 10. The rearranged chain carries TRBV7-9 and TRBJ2-2; the central 9 bases match TRBD2. The specimen comprised CD4+ T cells from PBMCs cultured with HCoV-229E spike peptides, sampled before COVID-19 vaccination. Taken with the paper, the label for cell subset or site translates to: HCoV-229E spike overlapping peptide pool stimulation. The sequence came from a human donor who received a COVID-19 vaccine. The CDR3 protein is CASSLRLGGGAANTGELFF. The DNA sequence is TGTGCCAGCAGCTTACGGTTAGGCGGGGGGGCCGCGAACACCGGGGAGCTGTTTTTT.